These 21 T cell receptor beta chains were sequenced from one sample in a study of shared clonotypes between healthy human individuals. Assay: immunoSEQ multiplex PCR; the TCRdb copy retains only in-frame clones and omits some. The table has roughly 510,000 clones, 60% to 80% seen once. The sequenced material came from PBMCs. The source is a woman aged 35 to 49 in good health. Some clones in this sample may be carry-over from other donors' samples.

This clone was observed a handful of times. The chain uses TRBV4-2 and TRBJ2-7; TRBD2 is a possible D gene (6 bases). The CDR3 has 15 amino acids. With 4 bases removed from V and 3 bases from J, the gap between germline ends came to 16 bases. Germline CDR1 is LGHNA and CDR2 is YNFKEQ. The CDR3 region is CASSLGVSGYYEQYF. The CDR3 coding sequence is TGTGCCAGCAGCCTCGGTGTTAGCGGCTACTACGAGCAGTACTTC.

For this clone: Other DNA sequences in this sample translate to the same CDR3. The chain recombines TRBV5-1 with TRBJ2-7, with D possibly being TRBD1 (6 bases). Germline CDR1 and CDR2: SGHRS and YFSETQ. The CDR3 contains 14 residues. Trimming cost V 2 bases and J 2 bases, with 11 bases left between them. CDR3 region: CASSLQGGAYEQYF. As DNA, the CDR3 is TGCGCCAGCAGCTTACAAGGGGGAGCCTACGAGCAGTACTTC.

This chain uses TRBV23-1 with TRBJ1-1, with D perhaps TRBD1 (5 bases). TRBV23-1 is classed as an ORF, of uncertain function. The CDR3 runs 14 residues. The germline V and J ends were trimmed by 4 bases and 6 bases, with 15 bases remaining between them. The CDR3 region has the DNA TGCGCCAGCAGTCCCAGGGTAAAGGAGGCTGAAGCTTTCTTT. Its translation: CASSPRVKEAEAFF.

In this sample, this clone turned up a few times. V gene TRBV12-1 combines with J gene TRBJ1-3; the D call TRBD1 from the table was never checked on the DNA. TRBV12-1 is a recognized pseudogene. CDR3 size: 20 residues. CDR3: CASSLAGGQGETPTGNTIYF. Here the CDR3 DNA reads TGTGCCAGCAGCCTTGCCGGGGGACAGGGGGAAACGCCGACTGGAAACACCATATATTTT.

The gene calls are TRBV27 and TRBJ1-5, with D perhaps TRBD1 (6 bases). The V gene lost 6 bases and the J gene lost 0 bases, with 12 bases spanning the gap. Germline lookup yields CDR1 MNHEY and CDR2 SMNVEV (reference sequence). The CDR3 length is 15 residues. DNA of the CDR3: TGTGCCAGCAGAGCAGGGGTCCTTAGCAATCAGCCCCAGCATTTT. It translates to CASRAGVLSNQPQHF.

The rearrangement links TRBV30 to TRBJ1-1, with D possibly TRBD1 on 6 matching bases. Germline loops: CDR1 GTSNPN, CDR2 SVGIG (reference sequence). This CDR3 comprises 15 residues. V lost 1 base and J lost 1, with 13 bases in between. CDR3 residues: CAWSGRTGPNTEAFF. CDR3 nucleotides: TGTGCCTGGAGTGGAAGAACAGGGCCGAACACTGAAGCTTTCTTT.

This chain uses TRBV14 with TRBJ1-1, with D hard to call. Germline CDR1 and CDR2: SGHDN and FVKESK. Trimming pared 1 base from V and 4 bases from J, leaving 7 bases between. CDR3 length: 13 residues. CDR3 nucleotide sequence: TGTGCCAGCAGCCAAGTGAGAGGCACTGAAGCTTTCTTT. Residues: CASSQVRGTEAFF.

This rearrangement joins TRBV10-2 to TRBJ1-2, with D possibly TRBD1 on 5 matching bases. Germline loops: CDR1 WSHSY, CDR2 SAAADI. V was clipped by 3 bases and J by 1 base, with 6 bases between them. The CDR3 loop spans 13 amino acids. The CDR3 loop reads CASSDQGNYGYTF. The DNA for the CDR3 is TGCGCCAGCAGTGACCAGGGTAACTATGGCTACACCTTC.

This clone was counted only a few times. This chain uses TRBV2 with TRBJ2-7; a weak D match, TRBD2 (6 bases). With 8 bases removed from V and 5 bases from J, the gap between germline ends came to 19 bases. The CDR3 is made up of 14 amino acids. Germline loops: CDR1 SNHLY, CDR2 FYNNEI. The CDR3 loop reads CASEFGGDRNEQYF. Here the CDR3 DNA reads TGTGCCAGCGAGTTCGGAGGGGATAGGAACGAGCAGTACTTC.

The chain links TRBV28 to TRBJ2-1, with 10 bases identical to TRBD2. Unmatched junction bases numbered 10, after V lost 6 bases and J lost 5 bases. This CDR3 has 16 amino acids. CDR1 MDHEN and CDR2 SYDVKM come from the germline V gene. The DNA for the CDR3 is TGTGCCAGCAGGTTCCAGAGCGGGAGGGCCCACAATGAGCAGTTCTTC. It is translated as CASRFQSGRAHNEQFF.

J is TRBJ1-2 and V is TRBV9; TRBD1 matches at 7 bases. Germline V gene sequence: CDR1 SGDLS, CDR2 YYNGEE. This CDR3 has 16 residues. V gave up 0 bases and J gave up 4 bases; unmatched junction bases: 9. The CDR3 region has the DNA TGTGCCAGCAGCGTAGGGAATAGGGGGCGCGCCTATGGCTACACCTTC. Its protein product is CASSVGNRGRAYGYTF.

The rearrangement uses TRBV6-5 and TRBJ2-5; TRBD2 matches 8 bases. The J call is in doubt because the DNA end fits TRBJ2-7 better. Germline loops: CDR1 MNHEY, CDR2 SVGAGI. This CDR3 comprises 15 residues. CDR3 protein: CASSYVGSGIYEQYF. For the CDR3, the DNA is TGTGCCAGCAGTTACGTTGGTAGCGGGATTTACGAGCAGTACTTC.

This chain uses TRBV27 with TRBJ2-3, with 7 positions matching TRBD2. Trimming cost V 6 bases and J 7 bases; bases outside gene matches: 13. Germline V gene lookup returns CDR1 MNHEY and CDR2 SMNVEV (reference sequence). The CDR3 covers 15 residues. The CDR3: CASRQLARESYTQYF. The CDR3 coding sequence is TGTGCCAGCAGACAACTAGCGAGGGAGTCTTATACGCAGTATTTT.

The chain joins TRBV2 to TRBJ2-7; D may correspond to TRBD1 or TRBD2 (5 bases each). V was pared by 4 bases and J by 10 bases, with 14 bases between. The CDR3 contains 12 residues. Germline values: CDR1 SNHLY, CDR2 FYNNEI. This CDR3 reads CASSAGPGGQYF. As DNA, the CDR3 is TGTGCCAGCAGTGCGGGGCCAGGTGGACAGTACTTC.

The chain links TRBV2 to TRBJ2-1; D is undetermined. CDR3 length: 13 amino acids. Trimming stripped 4 bases from V and 7 bases from J, with 11 bases between. Germline V lookup: CDR1 SNHLY, CDR2 FYNNEI. In nucleotides, the CDR3 is TGTGCCAGCAGTGTCGGTAGCTGGAATGAGCAGTTCTTC. Protein sequence: CASSVGSWNEQFF.

This clone was detected ten times or more. The rearrangement uses TRBV4-3 and TRBJ1-4; a weak D match, TRBD1 (6 bases). The V end was cut by 1 base, the J end by 10 bases, with 13 bases between. The CDR3 covers 14 residues. Per germline, CDR1 LGHNA and CDR2 YSLEER. This chain's CDR3 is CASSQVTSQGKLFF. Here the CDR3 DNA reads TGCGCCAGCAGCCAAGTGACCTCACAGGGAAAACTGTTTTTT.

This rearrangement joins TRBV6-1 to TRBJ2-1, with D possibly called TRBD1 or TRBD2 (5 bases each). CDR3 length: 16 residues. V shed 2 bases and J shed 3 bases, with 14 bases lying between them. Per the germline V gene, CDR1 is MNHNS and CDR2 is SASEGT. Here the CDR3 reads CASSEPPGRGYNEQFF. CDR3 sequence (DNA): TGTGCCAGCAGTGAACCGCCGGGACGAGGCTACAATGAGCAGTTCTTC.

The chain carries TRBV28 and TRBJ1-2, with 9 bases lining up with TRBD1. V gave up 6 bases and J gave up 5 bases; unmatched junction bases: 7. The CDR3 is 14 amino acids. Germline V lookup: CDR1 MDHEN, CDR2 SYDVKM. The CDR3 loop reads CASRSTGGEYGYTF. For the CDR3, the DNA is TGTGCCAGCAGAAGTACAGGGGGCGAGTATGGCTACACCTTC.

J is TRBJ2-7 and V is TRBV5-6; possibly TRBD1 or TRBD2 for D (5 bases each). CDR1 and CDR2 from the germline V gene are SGHDT and YYEEEE. V was pared by 0 bases and J by 2 bases, with 12 bases between. This CDR3 contains 15 residues. Here the CDR3 DNA reads TGTGCCAGCAGCTTGGACCCGAGGGGAACCTACGAGCAGTACTTC. This encodes CASSLDPRGTYEQYF.

The V gene is TRBV5-1, the J gene TRBJ2-3; the match to TRBD2 covers 8 bases. The junction had 7 bases not matched to a gene; V was cut back by 0 bases and J by 4 bases. The germline V gene encodes CDR1 SGHRS and CDR2 YFSETQ. CDR3 length: 16 amino acids. CDR3 protein: CASSLDPRGGADTQYF. The CDR3 DNA follows: TGCGCCAGCAGCTTGGACCCCCGGGGGGGAGCAGATACGCAGTATTTT.

This clone was recorded at least ten times. Distinct nucleotide sequences in the sample also encode this CDR3. This chain connects TRBV4-1 to TRBJ1-2; a weak D match, TRBD1 (6 bases). V was trimmed by 4 bases and J by 3 bases, leaving 15 bases between them. The CDR3 is 15 residues long. Per the germline V gene, CDR1 is MGHRA and CDR2 is YSYEKL. The CDR3 protein is CASSPIARGDYGYTF. The CDR3 coding sequence is TGCGCCAGCAGCCCGATTGCCAGGGGAGACTATGGCTACACCTTC.